This TCR beta chain was found in a study of blood T cell repertoires in COVID-19. CDR3 size: 14 residues. Germline CDR1 is SGHNT and CDR2 is YENEEA. V lost 2 bases and J 3 bases, leaving 8 bases between the germline ends. Profiling relied on immunoSEQ multiplex PCR, and the TCRdb table lists in-frame clones only, not all of them. The sample yields about 150,000 clones, about 80% seen once. This TCR was recovered from a man aged 55 to 70 with acute or convalescent COVID-19. Material: peripheral blood. The chain joins TRBV11-3 to TRBJ2-1; D remains ambiguous. The CDR3 region has the DNA TGTGCCAGCAGCTTATCTGAGATCTACAATGAGCAGTTCTTC. Amino acid sequence: CASSLSEIYNEQFF.